This T cell receptor beta chain is from a study of blood T cell repertoires in COVID-19 (dated by TCRdb to 2019 to 2021). Turning to the overall study: Recovered participants in ImmuneRACE Cohort 3 were defined as having two consecutive negative NP/OP PCR tests, clearance from a healthcare professional, or resolution of symptoms. Samples covering the acute and convalescent phases of COVID-19 were provided by collaborators in the United States, Italy and Spain. The prospective study material was composed of cDNA or gDNA derived from T cells, B-cell-depleted T cells, or PBMCs. Deeply sampled blood TCRbeta repertoires from subjects exposed to, actively infected with, or recovered from COVID-19 were included in the dataset. A freely available public database, intended as a resource for researchers studying the immune response to SARS-CoV-2, is where the repertoires were released. The samples were drawn from two sources: the first 160 participants of the ongoing ImmuneRACE study, and over 1,000 subjects contributed by 6 global collaborators. Sample metadata almost always included a de-identified subject ID, COVID-19 status, age in years and sex. Where available, HLA class I and class II types were obtained from metadata supplied by the sample provider rather than from assay-based typing.

Participants in the prospective study were enrolled through a virtual design, were aged about 18 to 100 years, and lived in roughly 25 United States geographic areas. To assign participants to cohorts, the prospective study relied on clinical history that participants themselves reported in a screening survey and a study questionnaire. Mobile phlebotomists in the prospective study collected whole blood, serum and a nasopharyngeal or oropharyngeal swab from every participant. Additional blood draws and questionnaires over an approximately 2-month period could optionally be provided by prospective study participants. Before DNA extraction, blood samples from the prospective study were shipped at room temperature or frozen. TCRbeta CDR3 regions were amplified from genomic DNA using the immunoSEQ Assay, a bias-controlled multiplex PCR. The published analysis was carried out like this. The number of nucleated cells in each sample was estimated from the amplification of reference gene primers within the assay. To quantify the absolute abundance of each unique TCRbeta CDR3 rearrangement, sequence reads were collapsed and filtered. Productive Simpson clonality was computed per sample as the square root of Simpson's diversity index over productive rearrangements. TCRdb provides this immuneACCESS table in a form limited to in-frame rearrangements. Some clones are lacking; in checked studies, under half of them reflect an unresolved V gene, and why the rest are absent is not known. The DNA was the basis for D and trimming; V, J and clone size are from that table. This sample lists about 210,000 clones; around 86% were detected once. The top ten clonotypes cover less than 8% of the sample.

Trimming leaves V shorter by 3 bases and J shorter by 3 bases, with the junction holding 9 bases beyond the gene matches. The CDR1 and CDR2 encoded by the germline V gene are LGHNA and YNFKEQ. There are 17 amino acids in the CDR3, from cysteine to phenylalanine inclusive. Just CDR3 DNA is preserved here, 51 bases in frame from base 1. Paper-wide results and their limitations: Clinical and demographic metadata were provided uncurated, with the amount varying by source and participant.

A remark on this clone: The specificity of this receptor is unknown. No clone much larger than this one lies a single base away; base qualities are absent.

The material sequenced was PBMCs or T cells enriched from blood (not recorded which). Rearrangement joined TRBV4-2 to TRBJ1-3; 9 bases in the middle match TRBD1. This TCR was recovered from a man aged 25 to 45 in a cohort exposed to, infected with or recovered from COVID-19 (not recorded which). For the CDR3, the sequence is CASSQLLQGASGNTIYF. The DNA sequence reads TGTGCCAGCAGCCAGCTTTTACAGGGGGCGAGTGGAAACACCATATATTTT.